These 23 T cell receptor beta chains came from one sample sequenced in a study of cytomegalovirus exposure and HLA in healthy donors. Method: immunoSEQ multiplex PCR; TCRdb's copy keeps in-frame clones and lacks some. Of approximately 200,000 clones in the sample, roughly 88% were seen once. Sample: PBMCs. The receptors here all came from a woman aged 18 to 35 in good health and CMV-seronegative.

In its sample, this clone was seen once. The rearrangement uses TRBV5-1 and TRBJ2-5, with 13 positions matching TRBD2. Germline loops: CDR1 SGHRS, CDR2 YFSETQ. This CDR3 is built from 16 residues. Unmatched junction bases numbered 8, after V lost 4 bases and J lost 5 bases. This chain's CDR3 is CASSPRTSGSGETQYF. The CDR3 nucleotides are TGCGCCAGCAGCCCGCGGACTAGCGGGAGTGGGGAGACCCAGTACTTC.

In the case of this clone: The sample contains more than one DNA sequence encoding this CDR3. CDR3 in DNA: TGCGCCAGCAGCTTGCAAGGGAGCTCCTACGAGCAGTACTTC. Protein sequence: CASSLQGSSYEQYF. The chain is built from TRBV5-1 and TRBJ2-7, with a tentative D call TRBD2 (5 bases). Germline loops: CDR1 SGHRS, CDR2 YFSETQ. The CDR3 extends over 14 amino acids. Trimming cost V 1 base and J 0 bases, with 8 bases left between them.

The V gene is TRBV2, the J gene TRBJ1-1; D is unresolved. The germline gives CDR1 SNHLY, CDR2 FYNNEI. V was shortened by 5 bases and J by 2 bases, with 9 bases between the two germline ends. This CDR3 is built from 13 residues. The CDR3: CASSTQANTEAFF. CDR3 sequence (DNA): TGTGCCAGCAGTACTCAGGCCAACACTGAAGCTTTCTTT.

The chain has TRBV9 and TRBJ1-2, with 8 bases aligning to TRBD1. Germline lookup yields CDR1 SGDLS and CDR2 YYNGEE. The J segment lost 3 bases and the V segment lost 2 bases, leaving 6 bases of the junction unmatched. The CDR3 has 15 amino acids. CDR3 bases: TGTGCCAGCAGCGTCCTCGACAGGGGCGACTATGGCTACACCTTC. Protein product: CASSVLDRGDYGYTF.

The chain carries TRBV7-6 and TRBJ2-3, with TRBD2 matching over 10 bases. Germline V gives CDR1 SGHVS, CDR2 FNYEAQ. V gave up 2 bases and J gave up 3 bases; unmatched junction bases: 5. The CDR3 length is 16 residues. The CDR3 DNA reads TGTGCCAGCAGCTTACTAGCGGGAGAAAGAACAGATACGCAGTATTTT. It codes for CASSLLAGERTDTQYF.

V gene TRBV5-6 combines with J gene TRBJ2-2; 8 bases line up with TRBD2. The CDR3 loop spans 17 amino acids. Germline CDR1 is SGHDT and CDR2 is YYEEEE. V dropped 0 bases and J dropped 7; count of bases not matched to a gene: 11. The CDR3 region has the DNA TGTGCCAGCAGCTTGGGCCCGGGACTAGTGTTGGACGGGGAGCTGTTTTTT. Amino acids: CASSLGPGLVLDGELFF.

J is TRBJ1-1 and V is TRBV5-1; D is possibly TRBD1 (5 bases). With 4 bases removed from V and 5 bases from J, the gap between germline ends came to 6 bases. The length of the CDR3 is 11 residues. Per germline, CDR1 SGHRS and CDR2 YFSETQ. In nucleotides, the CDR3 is TGCGCCAGCAGCCCAGGGACTGAAGCTTTCTTT. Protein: CASSPGTEAFF.

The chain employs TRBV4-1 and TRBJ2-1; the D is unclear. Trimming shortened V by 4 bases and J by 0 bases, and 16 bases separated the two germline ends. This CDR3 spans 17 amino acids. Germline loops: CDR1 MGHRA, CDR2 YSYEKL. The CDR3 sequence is CASSRQELVSSYNEQFF. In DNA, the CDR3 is TGCGCCAGCAGCCGCCAAGAATTGGTTAGCTCCTACAATGAGCAGTTCTTC.

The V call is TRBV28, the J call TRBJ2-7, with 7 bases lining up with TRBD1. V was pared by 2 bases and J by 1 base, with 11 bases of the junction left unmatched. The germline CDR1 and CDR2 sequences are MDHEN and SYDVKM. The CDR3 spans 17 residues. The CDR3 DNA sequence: TGTGCCAGCAGTTTAACCGGGACAGCGGTCTCATCCTACGAGCAGTACTTC. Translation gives CASSLTGTAVSSYEQYF. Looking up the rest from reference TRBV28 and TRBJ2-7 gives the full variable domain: DVKVTQSSRYLVKRTGEKVFLECVQDMDHENMFWYRQDPGLGLRLIYFSYDVKMKEKGDIPEGYSVSREKKERFSLILESASTNQTSMYLCASSLTGTAVSSYEQYFGPGTRLTVT.

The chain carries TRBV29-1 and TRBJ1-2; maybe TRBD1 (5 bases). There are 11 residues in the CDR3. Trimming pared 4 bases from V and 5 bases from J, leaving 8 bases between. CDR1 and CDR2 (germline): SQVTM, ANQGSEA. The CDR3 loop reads CSVGGGYGYTF. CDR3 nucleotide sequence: TGCAGCGTTGGGGGGGGGTATGGCTACACCTTC. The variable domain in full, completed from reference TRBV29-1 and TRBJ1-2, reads SAVISQKPSRDICQRGTSLTIQCQVDSQVTMMFWYRQQPGQSLTLIATANQGSEATYESGFVIDKFPISRPNLTFSTLTVSNMSPEDSSIYLCSVGGGYGYTFGSGTRLTVV.

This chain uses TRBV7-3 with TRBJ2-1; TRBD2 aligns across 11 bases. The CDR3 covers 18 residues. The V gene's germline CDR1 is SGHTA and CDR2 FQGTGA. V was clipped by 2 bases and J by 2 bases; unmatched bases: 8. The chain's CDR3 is CASSLPKLAGGPYNEQFF. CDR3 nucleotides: TGTGCCAGCAGCTTACCCAAGTTAGCGGGAGGGCCCTACAATGAGCAGTTCTTC.

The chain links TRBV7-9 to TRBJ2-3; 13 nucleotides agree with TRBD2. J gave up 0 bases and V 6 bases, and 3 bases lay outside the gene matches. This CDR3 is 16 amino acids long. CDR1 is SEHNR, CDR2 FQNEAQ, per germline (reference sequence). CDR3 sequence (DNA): TGTGCCAGCAGAGGACTAGCGGGAGTGAGCACAGATACGCAGTATTTT. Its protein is CASRGLAGVSTDTQYF.

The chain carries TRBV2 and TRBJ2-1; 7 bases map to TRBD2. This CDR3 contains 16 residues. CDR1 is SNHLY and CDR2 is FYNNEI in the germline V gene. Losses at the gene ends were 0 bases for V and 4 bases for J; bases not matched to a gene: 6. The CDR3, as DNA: TGTGCCAGCAGTGAAGCGGCGGGAGAGATTTACAATGAGCAGTTCTTC. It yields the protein CASSEAAGEIYNEQFF. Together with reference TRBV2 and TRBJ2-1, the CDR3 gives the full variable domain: EPEVTQTPSHQVTQMGQEVILRCVPISNHLYFYWYRQILGQKVEFLVSFYNNEISEKSEIFDDQFSVERPDGSNFTLKIRSTKLEDSAMYFCASSEAAGEIYNEQFFGPGTRLTVL.

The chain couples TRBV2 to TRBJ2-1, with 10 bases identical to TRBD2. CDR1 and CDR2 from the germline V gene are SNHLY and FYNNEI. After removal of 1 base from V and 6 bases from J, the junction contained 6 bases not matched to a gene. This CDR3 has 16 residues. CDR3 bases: TGTGCCAGCAGTGAAGTAAGGTCTAGCGGGAGCAATGAGCAGTTCTTC. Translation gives CASSEVRSSGSNEQFF. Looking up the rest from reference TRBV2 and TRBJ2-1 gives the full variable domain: EPEVTQTPSHQVTQMGQEVILRCVPISNHLYFYWYRQILGQKVEFLVSFYNNEISEKSEIFDDQFSVERPDGSNFTLKIRSTKLEDSAMYFCASSEVRSSGSNEQFFGPGTRLTVL.

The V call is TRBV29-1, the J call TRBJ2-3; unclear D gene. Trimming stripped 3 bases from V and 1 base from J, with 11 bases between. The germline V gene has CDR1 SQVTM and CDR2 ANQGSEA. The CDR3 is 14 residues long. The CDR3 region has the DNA TGCAGCGTTGACAGGTGGTGGGGCACAGATACGCAGTATTTT. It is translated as CSVDRWWGTDTQYF.

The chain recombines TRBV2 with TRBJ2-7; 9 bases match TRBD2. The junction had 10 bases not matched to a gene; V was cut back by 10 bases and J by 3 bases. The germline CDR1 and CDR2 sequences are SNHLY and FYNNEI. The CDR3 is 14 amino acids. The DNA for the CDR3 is TGTGCCACGGACTTTAGCGGGAGAGGCTACGAGCAGTACTTC. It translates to CATDFSGRGYEQYF.

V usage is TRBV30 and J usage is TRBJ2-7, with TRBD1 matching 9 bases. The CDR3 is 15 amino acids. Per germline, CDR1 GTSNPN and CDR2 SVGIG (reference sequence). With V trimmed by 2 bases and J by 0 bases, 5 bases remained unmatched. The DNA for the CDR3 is TGTGCCTGGAGTAGAGGACAGGGGAACTCCTACGAGCAGTACTTC. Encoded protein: CAWSRGQGNSYEQYF. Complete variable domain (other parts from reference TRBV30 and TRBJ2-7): SQTIHQWPATLVQPVGSPLSLECTVEGTSNPNLYWYRQAAGRGLQLLFYSVGIGQISSEVPQNLSASRPQDRQFILSSKKLLLSDSGFYLCAWSRGQGNSYEQYFGPGTRLTVT.

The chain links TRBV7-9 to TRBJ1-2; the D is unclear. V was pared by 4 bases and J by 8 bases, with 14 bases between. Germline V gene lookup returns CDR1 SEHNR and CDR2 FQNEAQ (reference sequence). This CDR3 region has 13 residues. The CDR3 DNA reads TGTGCCAGCAGCTCCCCCACGAGGGCCGGCTACACCTTC. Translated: CASSSPTRAGYTF.

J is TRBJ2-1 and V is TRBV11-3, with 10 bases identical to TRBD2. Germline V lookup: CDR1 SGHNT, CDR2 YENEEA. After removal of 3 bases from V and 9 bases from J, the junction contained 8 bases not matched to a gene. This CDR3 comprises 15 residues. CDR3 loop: CASSLGTSEGGEQFF. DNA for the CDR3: TGTGCCAGCAGCTTGGGGACTAGCGAGGGGGGTGAGCAGTTCTTC. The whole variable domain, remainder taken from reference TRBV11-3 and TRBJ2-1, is EAGVVQSPRYKIIEKKQPVAFWCNPISGHNTLYWYLQNLGQGPELLIRYENEEAVDDSQLPKDRFSAERLKGVDSTLKIQPAELGDSAVYLCASSLGTSEGGEQFFGPGTRLTVL.

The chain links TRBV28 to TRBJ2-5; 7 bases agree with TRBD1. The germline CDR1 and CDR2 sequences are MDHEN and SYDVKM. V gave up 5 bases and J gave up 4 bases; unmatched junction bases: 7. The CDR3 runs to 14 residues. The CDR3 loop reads CASSITDRRETQYF. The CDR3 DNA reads TGTGCCAGCAGTATAACGGACAGGAGAGAGACCCAGTACTTC.

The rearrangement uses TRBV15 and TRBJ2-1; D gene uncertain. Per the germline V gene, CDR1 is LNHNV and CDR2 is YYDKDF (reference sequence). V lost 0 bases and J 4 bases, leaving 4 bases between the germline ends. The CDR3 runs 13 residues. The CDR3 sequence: CATSRDTYNEQFF. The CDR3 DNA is TGTGCCACCAGCAGAGACACATACAATGAGCAGTTCTTC.

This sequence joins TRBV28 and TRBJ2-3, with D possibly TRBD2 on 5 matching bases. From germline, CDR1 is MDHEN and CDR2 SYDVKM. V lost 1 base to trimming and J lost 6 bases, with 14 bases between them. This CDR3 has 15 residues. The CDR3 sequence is CASSLLLRGQDTQYF. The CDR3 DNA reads TGTGCCAGCAGTTTATTGCTCCGAGGGCAGGATACGCAGTATTTT.

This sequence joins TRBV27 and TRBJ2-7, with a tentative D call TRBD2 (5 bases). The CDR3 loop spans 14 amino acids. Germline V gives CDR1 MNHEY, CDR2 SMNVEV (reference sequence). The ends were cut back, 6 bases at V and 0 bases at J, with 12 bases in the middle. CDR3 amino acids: CASSGLGSSYEQYF. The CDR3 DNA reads TGTGCCAGCAGCGGTTTGGGGAGCTCCTACGAGCAGTACTTC.